This T cell receptor beta chain was observed in a study of shared clonotypes between healthy human individuals. Assay: immunoSEQ multiplex PCR; the TCRdb copy retains only in-frame clones and omits some. The sample holds millions of clones, 95% seen once. J was trimmed by 3 bases and V by 3 bases; bases with no gene match: 4. The CDR3 totals 15 residues. The germline V gene has CDR1 SGHTA and CDR2 FQGNSA. This clonotype was obtained from a man in his late teens or twenties in good health. The sequenced material came from naive CD4+ T cells sorted from blood. Subset given: CD45RA+ positively selected. The chain recombines TRBV7-2 with TRBJ2-7; TRBD2 matches at 11 bases. The CDR3 region has the DNA TGTGCCAGCAGCTTTAACCTAGCGGGAGGCTACGAGCAGTACTTC. Translated, it gives CASSFNLAGGYEQYF.